What follows are 23 T cell receptor beta chains derived from one specimen sequenced in a study of OX40 agonist ivuxolimab in advanced cancers. The table came from immunoSEQ multiplex PCR; TCRdb's copy has only in-frame clones and leaves some out. The top ten hold 0.45% to 0.5% of the sample, which has more than 80,000 clones, about nine tenths seen once. This specimen was CD4+ or CD8+ T cells sorted from blood, taken in a trial of the OX40 agonist ivuxolimab. All receptors come from an adult with an advanced solid tumor such as melanoma, head and neck, liver or kidney cancer.

V is TRBV7-2 and J is TRBJ2-2, with TRBD2 identical over 8 bases. Unmatched junction bases numbered 11, after V lost 8 bases and J lost 0 bases. The CDR3 is 17 residues long. Germline CDR1 SGHTA, CDR2 FQGNSA. The DNA of the CDR3 is TGTGCCAGCCCAAGGGCGGGGGGCAACGCGAACACCGGGGAGCTGTTTTTT. This translates into CASPRAGGNANTGELFF.

V and J are TRBV18 and TRBJ1-4; D is unclear. The CDR3 covers 15 residues. V was trimmed by 3 bases and J by 7 bases, leaving 15 bases between them. CDR1 and CDR2 from the germline V gene are KGHSH and LQKENI. The CDR3, as DNA: TGTGCCAGCTCACCTCAAGGGATGGGCGGTGAAAAACTGTTTTTT. Translating it yields CASSPQGMGGEKLFF.

J is TRBJ1-1 and V is TRBV21-1. TRBV21-1 is a pseudogene. The CDR3 is 14 amino acids. The CDR3 DNA follows: TGTGCCAGCTCAAGGGCCGGGGACCCCGGTGGAAGGTTCTTT. Amino acids: CASSRAGDPGGRFF.

This chain connects TRBV6-4 to TRBJ2-7, with D perhaps assigned TRBD1 or TRBD2 (6 bases each). The CDR3 consists of 15 residues. Germline V gene lookup returns CDR1 MRHNA and CDR2 SNTAGT. V lost 7 bases and J lost 3, with 19 bases in between. CDR3 residues: CASTLGGQRYYEQYF. CDR3 DNA: TGTGCCAGCACCCTCGGGGGCCAGAGATACTACGAGCAGTACTTC.

The chain employs TRBV28 and TRBJ1-4; unclear D gene. CDR3 length equals 15 residues. With 10 bases removed from V and 2 bases from J, the gap between germline ends came to 17 bases. CDR1 is MDHEN, CDR2 SYDVKM, per germline. CDR3 sequence (DNA): TGTGCCACCGAGGCCCCGACCGGGACTAATGAAAAACTGTTTTTT. Its translation: CATEAPTGTNEKLFF.

This clone was observed a single time. The chain couples TRBV9 to TRBJ2-2; D call uncertain. The CDR3 loop spans 15 amino acids. V was shortened by 3 bases and J by 0 bases, with 9 bases between the two germline ends. Germline V gene data show CDR1 as SGDLS and CDR2 as YYNGEE. CDR3 bases: TGTGCCAGCAGCGGGCCGACGACGAACACCGGGGAGCTGTTTTTT. Protein: CASSGPTTNTGELFF.

The V gene is TRBV30, the J gene TRBJ2-3; D is unresolved. Per germline, CDR1 GTSNPN and CDR2 SVGIG (reference sequence). This CDR3 has 11 residues. Between the trimmed V and J ends, which lost 5 bases and 9 bases, there was a span of 12 bases. The DNA for the CDR3 is TGTGCCTGGGGCTACAAAGACACGCAGTATTTT. This gives the protein CAWGYKDTQYF.

The chain joins TRBV7-9 to TRBJ1-6; 7 bases are shared with TRBD1. V shed 5 bases, J shed 5 bases, and the junction held 3 bases outside the gene matches. The CDR3 length is 14 residues. CDR1 is SEHNR, CDR2 FQNEAQ, per germline (reference sequence). Here the CDR3 DNA reads TGTGCCAGCAGCGTCGGACAGGATAATTCACCCCTCCACTTT. Amino acids: CASSVGQDNSPLHF.

V gene TRBV2 combines with J gene TRBJ1-2, with a possible D match to TRBD1 (6 bases). The V end lost 5 bases, the J end lost 4 bases, and 11 bases lay between the germline ends. Looked up from germline, CDR1 is SNHLY and CDR2 is FYNNEI. The CDR3 length is 13 residues. CDR3 amino acids: CASSYRDTYGYTF. CDR3 DNA: TGTGCCAGCAGTTACAGGGATACCTATGGCTACACCTTC.

The chain is built from TRBV18 and TRBJ1-6; D not resolved. The CDR3 runs to 14 residues. V gave up 2 bases and J gave up 7 bases, with 9 bases separating them. Looked up from germline, CDR1 is KGHSH and CDR2 is LQKENI. The CDR3 DNA sequence: TGTGCCAGCTCACCAGGCGAGCCCAATTCACCCCTCCACTTT. Its translation: CASSPGEPNSPLHF.

This chain joins TRBV30 and TRBJ2-3; D gene unclear. CDR3 length: 14 amino acids. Germline CDR1 and CDR2: GTSNPN and SVGIG (reference sequence). The ends were cut back, 4 bases at V and 0 bases at J, with 11 bases in the middle. The CDR3 DNA follows: TGTGCCTGGAAGAAGGGTCCTAGCACAGATACGCAGTATTTT. It encodes CAWKKGPSTDTQYF.

This chain joins TRBV19 and TRBJ2-5; D is ambiguous. Trimming shortened V by 1 base and J by 4 bases, and 7 bases separated the two germline ends. CDR1 LNHDA and CDR2 SQIVND come from the germline V gene (reference sequence). CDR3 length: 13 amino acids. CDR3 region: CASSIAKVETQYF. CDR3 DNA: TGTGCCAGTAGTATAGCAAAGGTAGAGACCCAGTACTTC. The full variable domain, rest sourced from reference TRBV19 and TRBJ2-5, is DGGITQSPKYLFRKEGQNVTLSCEQNLNHDAMYWYRQDPGQGLRLIYYSQIVNDFQKGDIAEGYSVSREKKESFPLTVTSAQKNPTAFYLCASSIAKVETQYFGPGTRLLVL.

This rearrangement joins TRBV5-1 to TRBJ2-7; D tentatively fits TRBD1 or TRBD2 (6 bases each). CDR3 length equals 16 residues. V lost 1 base, J lost 1 base, and 15 bases lay in between. Per germline, CDR1 SGHRS and CDR2 YFSETQ. CDR3 DNA sequence: TGCGCCAGCAGCTTGTCGGGGGCAGTAGTATCCTACGAGCAGTACTTC. As protein: CASSLSGAVVSYEQYF.

The rearrangement joins TRBV28 to TRBJ1-4; D unresolved. Germline CDR1 and CDR2: MDHEN and SYDVKM. The V end was cut by 1 base, the J end by 8 bases, with 5 bases between. The CDR3 sequence is 12 residues long. CDR3 DNA: TGTGCCAGCAGTTTATTGCACGAAAAACTGTTTTTT. Translating it yields CASSLLHEKLFF.

This chain uses TRBV15 with TRBJ2-2; perhaps TRBD1 as D (6 bases). Trimming removed 8 bases at V and 6 bases at J, with 10 bases between. CDR3 length equals 12 residues. Germline loops: CDR1 LNHNV, CDR2 YYDKDF (reference sequence). CDR3 nucleotide sequence: TGTGCCACCTCCAGGGGCTCCGGGGAGCTGTTTTTT. The encoded protein is CATSRGSGELFF.

The chain couples TRBV27 to TRBJ2-5; no firm D call. CDR1 is MNHEY and CDR2 is SMNVEV in the germline V gene (reference sequence). Deletions cut 2 bases from V and 4 bases from J, with 2 bases between. The CDR3 sequence is 11 residues long. In DNA form, the CDR3 reads TGTGCCAGCAGTTTAGGAGAGACCCAGTACTTC. This encodes CASSLGETQYF.

This chain joins TRBV25-1 and TRBJ1-2; perhaps TRBD1 as D (6 bases). The CDR3 loop spans 15 amino acids. Germline V gene data show CDR1 as MGHDK and CDR2 as SYGVNS. V dropped 5 bases and J dropped 4 bases, with 17 bases sitting between them. This CDR3 is CASSTRDTRTYGYTF. In DNA, the CDR3 is TGTGCCAGCAGTACGCGGGACACACGGACCTATGGCTACACCTTC.

The chain uses TRBV18 and TRBJ1-2; no clear D. Trimming took off 2 bases at V and 5 bases at J, with 9 bases between the two ends. This CDR3 region has 13 residues. Germline loops: CDR1 KGHSH, CDR2 LQKENI. The DNA for the CDR3 is TGTGCCAGCTCACCAGATGAGGCTTATGGCTACACCTTC. This encodes CASSPDEAYGYTF. Complete variable domain (other parts from reference TRBV18 and TRBJ1-2): NAGVMQNPRHLVRRRGQEARLRCSPMKGHSHVYWYRQLPEEGLKFMVYLQKENIIDESGMPKERFSAEFPKEGPSILRIQQVVRGDSAAYFCASSPDEAYGYTFGSGTRLTVV.

The chain recombines TRBV28 with TRBJ1-1, with TRBD1 matching over 10 bases. The V and J ends lost 2 bases and 3 bases, in that order; junction bases with no gene match: 0. Germline CDR1 is MDHEN and CDR2 is SYDVKM. This CDR3 has 14 amino acids. CDR3 bases: TGTGCCAGCAGTTTAGACAGGGGGCACACTGAAGCTTTCTTT. The encoded protein is CASSLDRGHTEAFF.

The chain couples TRBV7-9 to TRBJ2-3, with D possibly matching TRBD2 (6 bases). This CDR3 comprises 15 residues. Germline V lookup: CDR1 SEHNR, CDR2 FQNEAQ (reference sequence). V was shortened by 5 bases and J by 6 bases, with 18 bases between the two germline ends. CDR3 DNA: TGTGCCAGCAGCCCGGGATTTTCGGGGGTCGATACGCAGTATTTT. Amino acids: CASSPGFSGVDTQYF. Full variable domain (outside the CDR3, taken from reference TRBV7-9 and TRBJ2-3): DTGVSQNPRHKITKRGQNVTFRCDPISEHNRLYWYRQTLGQGPEFLTYFQNEAQLEKSRLLSDRFSAERPKGSFSTLEIQRTEQGDSAMYLCASSPGFSGVDTQYFGPGTRLTVL.

This clone was counted only a few times. The chain carries TRBV5-1 and TRBJ2-2; D not certain. CDR3 length equals 13 residues. Per germline, CDR1 SGHRS and CDR2 YFSETQ. With 3 bases removed from V and 1 base from J, the gap between germline ends came to 4 bases. CDR3 in amino acids: CASSSMNTGELFF. For the CDR3, the DNA is TGCGCCAGCAGCTCCATGAACACCGGGGAGCTGTTTTTT.

The rearrangement joins TRBV18 to TRBJ1-2; 7 nucleotides match TRBD1. The CDR3 is 15 amino acids. The V gene's germline CDR1 is KGHSH and CDR2 LQKENI. Trimming at V came to 3 bases and at J to 5 bases, leaving 9 bases not matched to a gene. For the CDR3, the DNA is TGTGCCAGCTCACCTCACAGGGGTCCCTCGTATGGCTACACCTTC. Protein: CASSPHRGPSYGYTF.

This clone was counted between two and nine times. CDR3 bases: TGTGCCAGCAGCCCGGGACAGAATCGCAATCAGCCCCAGCATTTT. Translating it yields CASSPGQNRNQPQHF. This rearrangement joins TRBV7-9 to TRBJ1-5, with 7 positions matching TRBD1. The ends lost 5 bases at V and 2 bases at J; junction bases unmatched: 6. From germline, CDR1 is SEHNR and CDR2 FQNEAQ (reference sequence). This CDR3 spans 15 amino acids.